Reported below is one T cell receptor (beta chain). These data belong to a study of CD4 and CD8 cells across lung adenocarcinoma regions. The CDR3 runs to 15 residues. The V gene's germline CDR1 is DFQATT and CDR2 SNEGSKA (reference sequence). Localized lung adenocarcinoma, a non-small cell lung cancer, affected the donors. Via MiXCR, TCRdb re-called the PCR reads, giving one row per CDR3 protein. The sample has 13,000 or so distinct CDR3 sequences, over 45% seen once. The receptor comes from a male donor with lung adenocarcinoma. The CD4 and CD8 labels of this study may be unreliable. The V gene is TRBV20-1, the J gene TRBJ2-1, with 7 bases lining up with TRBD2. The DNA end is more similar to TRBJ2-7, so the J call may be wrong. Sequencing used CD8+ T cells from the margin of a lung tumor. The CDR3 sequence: CSARGWGEGGYEQYF. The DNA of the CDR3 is TGCAGTGCTAGGGGGTGGGGGGAGGGCGGCTACGAGCAGTACTTC.